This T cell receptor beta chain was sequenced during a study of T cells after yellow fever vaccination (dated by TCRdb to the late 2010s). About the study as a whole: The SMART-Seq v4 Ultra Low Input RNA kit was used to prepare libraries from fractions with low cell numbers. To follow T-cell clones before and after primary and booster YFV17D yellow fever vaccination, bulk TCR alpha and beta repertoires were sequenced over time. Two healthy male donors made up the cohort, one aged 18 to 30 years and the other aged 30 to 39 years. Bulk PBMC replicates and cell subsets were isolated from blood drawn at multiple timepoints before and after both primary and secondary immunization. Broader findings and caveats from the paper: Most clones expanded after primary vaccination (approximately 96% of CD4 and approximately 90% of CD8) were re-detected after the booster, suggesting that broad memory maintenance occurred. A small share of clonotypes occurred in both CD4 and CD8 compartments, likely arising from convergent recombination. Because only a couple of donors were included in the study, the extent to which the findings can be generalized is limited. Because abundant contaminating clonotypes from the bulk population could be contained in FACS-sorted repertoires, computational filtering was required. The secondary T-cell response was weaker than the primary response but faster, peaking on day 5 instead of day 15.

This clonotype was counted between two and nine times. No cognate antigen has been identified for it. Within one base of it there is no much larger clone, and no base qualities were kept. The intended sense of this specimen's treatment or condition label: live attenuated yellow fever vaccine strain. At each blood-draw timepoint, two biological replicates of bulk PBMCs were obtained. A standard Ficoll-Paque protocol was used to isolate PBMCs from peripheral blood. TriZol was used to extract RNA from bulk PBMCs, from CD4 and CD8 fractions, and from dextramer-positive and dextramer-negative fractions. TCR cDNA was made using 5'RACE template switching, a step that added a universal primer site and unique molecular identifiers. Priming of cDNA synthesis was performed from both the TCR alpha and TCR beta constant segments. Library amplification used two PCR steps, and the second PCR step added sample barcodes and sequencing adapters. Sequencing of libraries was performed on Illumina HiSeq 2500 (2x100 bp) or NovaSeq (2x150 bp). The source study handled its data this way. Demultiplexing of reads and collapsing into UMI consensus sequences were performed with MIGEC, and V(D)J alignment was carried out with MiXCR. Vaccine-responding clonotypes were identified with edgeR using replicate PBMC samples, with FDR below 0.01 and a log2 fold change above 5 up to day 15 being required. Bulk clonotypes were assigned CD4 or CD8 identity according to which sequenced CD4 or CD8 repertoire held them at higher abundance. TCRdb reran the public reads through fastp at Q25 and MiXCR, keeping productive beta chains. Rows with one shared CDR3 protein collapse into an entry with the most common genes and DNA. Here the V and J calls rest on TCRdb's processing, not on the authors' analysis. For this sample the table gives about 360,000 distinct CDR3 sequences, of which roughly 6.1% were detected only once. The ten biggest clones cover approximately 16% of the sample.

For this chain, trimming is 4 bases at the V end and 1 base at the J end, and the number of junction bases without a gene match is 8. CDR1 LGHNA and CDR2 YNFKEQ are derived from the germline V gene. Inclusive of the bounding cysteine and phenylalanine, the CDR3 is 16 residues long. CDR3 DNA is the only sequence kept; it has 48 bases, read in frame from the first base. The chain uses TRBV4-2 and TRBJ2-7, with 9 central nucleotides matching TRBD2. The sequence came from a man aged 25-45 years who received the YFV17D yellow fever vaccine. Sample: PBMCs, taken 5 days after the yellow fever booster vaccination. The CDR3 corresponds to CASSRASGEKSYEQYF. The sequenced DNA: TGTGCCAGCAGCCGCGCTAGCGGGGAGAAATCCTACGAGCAGTACTTC.